What follows are 32 T cell receptor beta chains derived from one specimen sequenced in a study of T cells in Graves' hyperthyroidism and ophthalmopathy (dated by TCRdb to the late 2010s). The library came from multiplex PCR. TCRdb records Illumina HiSeq 2000 as the sequencer. Amplification of TCR beta CDR3 regions was carried out from RNA transcripts. The TCR CDR3 was subjected to a first round of RT-PCR using the HTBI primer set and the Qiagen OneStep RT-PCR kit. TCRdb reanalyzed the raw reads on its own, using fastp at Q25 for trimming and MiXCR for clone calling, and kept in-frame beta chains. Rows with one shared CDR3 protein collapse into an entry with the most common genes and DNA. The sample records a few hundred thousand distinct CDR3 sequences, less than 25% of which are singletons. The ten largest clones represent around 27% of the sample. The sample was blood. The origin of the receptors is a man aged 18 to 30 with Graves' hyperthyroidism.

The V call is TRBV6-2 or TRBV6-3, the J call TRBJ1-6; 7 bases match TRBD1. CDR1 and CDR2 (germline): MNHEY, SVGEGT. The trim removed 6 bases at V and 4 bases at J, leaving 6 bases unmatched. The CDR3 spans 15 residues. The CDR3 loop is CASSPPQGYNSPLHF. The CDR3 nucleotides read TGTGCCAGCAGCCCACCACAGGGGTATAATTCACCCCTCCACTTT.

About this clonotype: The junction shows a germline mismatch at one end, possibly a read error. The genes are TRBV2 and TRBJ2-7, with D possibly matching TRBD1 (6 bases). This CDR3 comprises 13 residues. Germline values: CDR1 SNHLY, CDR2 FYNNEI. CDR3 region: CTSRAGVSYEQYF. CDR3 nucleotide sequence: TGTACCAGCAGAGCAGGGGTGTCCTACGAGCAGTACTTC.

This clonotype was picked up many times. The CDR3 nucleotides read TGTGCCAGCAGTCCTCACAGGGTAGGCCACGAGCAGTACTTC. Translation gives CASSPHRVGHEQYF. The V gene is TRBV12-3 or TRBV12-4, the J gene TRBJ2-7, with a tentative D call TRBD1 (6 bases). The ends were cut back, 5 bases at V and 5 bases at J, with 16 bases in the middle. The CDR3 is 14 amino acids.

The chain uses TRBV30 and TRBJ1-5; D remains unclear. V gave up 1 base and J gave up 6 bases, with 13 bases separating them. Per germline, CDR1 GTSNPN and CDR2 SVGIG (reference sequence). The CDR3 runs 14 residues. The CDR3, as DNA: TGTGCCTGGAGTGCAGGCGGCGTAGGTCAGCCCCAGCATTTT. Protein product: CAWSAGGVGQPQHF. The whole variable domain, remainder taken from reference TRBV30 and TRBJ1-5, is SQTIHQWPATLVQPVGSPLSLECTVEGTSNPNLYWYRQAAGRGLQLLFYSVGIGQISSEVPQNLSASRPQDRQFILSSKKLLLSDSGFYLCAWSAGGVGQPQHFGDGTRLSIL.

At least ten counts were recorded for this clonotype. The chain recombines TRBV6-1 with TRBJ1-1, with a tentative D call TRBD1 (5 bases). The V gene's germline CDR1 is MNHNS and CDR2 SASEGT. The CDR3 has 14 residues. Trimming took 11 bases from V and 5 from J, leaving 21 bases between them. The CDR3 loop is CASMWRGDRTEAFF. The CDR3 region has the DNA TGTGCCTCCATGTGGAGGGGCGATAGGACTGAAGCTTTCTTT.

This clonotype was picked up many times. The chain is built from TRBV6-1 and TRBJ2-2; 12 positions agree with TRBD2. CDR3 length: 18 residues. V shed 2 bases and J 3 bases; nucleotides not matched to a gene: 7. CDR1 is MNHNS, CDR2 SASEGT, per germline. For the CDR3, the DNA is TGTGCCAGCAGTGAACCTAGGACTAGCGGGACGTACACCGGGGAGCTGTTTTTT. Amino acid sequence: CASSEPRTSGTYTGELFF.

This clonotype was detected ten times or more. V and J are TRBV5-1 and TRBJ2-5; 7 bases agree with TRBD2. The junction had 10 bases not matched to a gene; V was cut back by 6 bases and J by 2 bases. The CDR3 is 15 amino acids. Germline-derived CDR1 and CDR2 are SGHRS and YFSETQ. CDR3 sequence (DNA): TGCGCCAGCAACGCCCCTCTAGCGGCACAAGAGACCCAGTACTTC. It specifies CASNAPLAAQETQYF. Variable domain in full (rest from reference TRBV5-1 and TRBJ2-5): KAGVTQTPRYLIKTRGQQVTLSCSPISGHRSVSWYQQTPGQGLQFLFEYFSETQRNKGNFPGRFSGRQFSNSRSEMNVSTLELGDSALYLCASNAPLAAQETQYFGPGTRLLVL.

J is TRBJ2-7 and V is TRBV7-8; tentatively, D is TRBD1 (5 bases). Per germline, CDR1 SGHVS and CDR2 FQNEAQ. The CDR3 spans 12 residues. V lost 2 bases, J lost 9 bases, and 11 bases lay in between. CDR3 sequence reads: CASSLRGSAQYF. The CDR3 region has the DNA TGTGCCAGCAGCTTAAGGGGTTCCGCGCAGTACTTC.

This clonotype was observed at least ten times. The V gene is TRBV24-1, the J gene TRBJ2-5; TRBD2 aligns across 11 bases. This CDR3 is 15 amino acids long. V was clipped by 0 bases and J by 5 bases; unmatched bases: 1. The germline V gene has CDR1 KGHDR and CDR2 SFDVKD. In DNA form, the CDR3 reads TGTGCCACCAGTGATTTGACTAGCGGGGGTGAGACCCAGTACTTC. Encoded protein: CATSDLTSGGETQYF.

The sample holds many counts of this clonotype. This chain joins TRBV6-5 and TRBJ2-7; D gene uncertain. This CDR3 is built from 11 residues. Germline CDR1 reads MNHEY; CDR2 reads SVGAGI. V lost 1 base to trimming and J lost 7 bases, with 5 bases between them. The CDR3 is CASSYLGEQYF. The CDR3 nucleotides read TGTGCCAGCAGTTACTTGGGGGAGCAGTACTTC.

The chain is built from TRBV20-1 and TRBJ1-5; no definite D call. V was trimmed by 3 bases and J by 6 bases, leaving 6 bases between them. CDR1 and CDR2 from the germline V gene are DFQATT and SNEGSKA (reference sequence). This CDR3 region has 11 residues. CDR3 DNA sequence: TGCAGTGCTAGGGAGCTTCAGCCCCAGCATTTT. It codes for CSARELQPQHF.

The sample holds many counts of this clonotype. The chain has TRBV28 and TRBJ2-5; D gene ambiguous. This CDR3 has 14 residues. Germline V CDR1 and CDR2: MDHEN, SYDVKM. The V end was cut by 6 bases, the J end by 1 base, with 12 bases between. CDR3 sequence: CASRNPGSQETQYF. In DNA form, the CDR3 reads TGTGCCAGCAGGAACCCGGGCAGCCAAGAGACCCAGTACTTC.

This clonotype occurred many times. CDR3 protein: CASSQYPGQGAFEQYF. Written as DNA, the CDR3 is TGTGCCAGCAGCCAGTACCCGGGACAGGGGGCGTTCGAGCAGTACTTC. V and J are TRBV14 and TRBJ2-7; 12 nucleotides match TRBD1. V trimming: 3 bases; J trimming: 6 bases; junction bases outside the gene matches: 9. Per the germline V gene, CDR1 is SGHDN and CDR2 is FVKESK. The CDR3 sequence is 16 residues long.

The chain couples TRBV27 to TRBJ2-7; D unclear. From germline, CDR1 is MNHEY and CDR2 SMNVEV (reference sequence). Trimming pared 5 bases from V and 2 bases from J, leaving 13 bases between. CDR3 size: 14 residues. In DNA form, the CDR3 reads TGTGCCAGCAGTCCCACACCTCTCCCCTACGAGCAGTACTTC. Translation: CASSPTPLPYEQYF.

This clonotype was recorded at least ten times. The junction differs from germline at one of its ends, possibly a read error. The V and J genes are TRBV13 and TRBJ1-2; 7 bases agree with TRBD1. The CDR3 loop spans 14 amino acids. CDR1 and CDR2 (germline): PRHDT, FYEKMQ (reference sequence). This CDR3 reads CASSIGTEFTGYTF. The CDR3 DNA reads TGTGCCAGCAGCATAGGGACAGAATTTACGGGCTACACCTTC.

The V and J genes are TRBV6-1 and TRBJ2-7; possibly TRBD1 for D (5 bases). CDR1 MNHNS and CDR2 SASEGT come from the germline V gene. The CDR3 has 16 residues. V dropped 7 bases and J dropped 3 bases, with 22 bases sitting between them. The CDR3 DNA sequence: TGTGCCAGCACCTCCGCCGGCGCAGGGCCCTACTACGAGCAGTACTTC. Protein product: CASTSAGAGPYYEQYF.

The chain has TRBV30 and TRBJ1-1; TRBD1 matches 8 bases. CDR3 length: 14 residues. Germline assignment: CDR1 GTSNPN and CDR2 SVGIG (reference sequence). V dropped 4 bases and J dropped 1; count of bases not matched to a gene: 5. This CDR3 is CAWNRDRGNTEAFF. CDR3 sequence (DNA): TGTGCCTGGAATAGAGACAGGGGGAACACTGAAGCTTTCTTT. Together with reference TRBV30 and TRBJ1-1, the CDR3 gives the full variable domain: SQTIHQWPATLVQPVGSPLSLECTVEGTSNPNLYWYRQAAGRGLQLLFYSVGIGQISSEVPQNLSASRPQDRQFILSSKKLLLSDSGFYLCAWNRDRGNTEAFFGQGTRLTVV.

This clonotype was seen ten or more times. The chain uses TRBV11-2 and TRBJ1-1; TRBD1 matches at 8 bases. Germline V CDR1 and CDR2: SGHAT, FQNNGV. Germline trimming cut 5 bases from V and 0 bases from J; bases unmatched to any gene: 11. This CDR3 is built from 17 residues. This CDR3 reads CASSRTGTGYMNTEAFF. In nucleotides, the CDR3 is TGTGCCAGCAGCCGAACCGGGACAGGCTACATGAACACTGAAGCTTTCTTT.

This chain links TRBV20-1 with TRBJ2-7, with TRBD1 matching 10 bases. Germline V lookup: CDR1 DFQATT, CDR2 SNEGSKA (reference sequence). This CDR3 is built from 13 residues. The junction had 4 bases not matched to a gene; V was cut back by 8 bases and J by 0 bases. The CDR3 here is CSQDRGDSYEQYF. CDR3 DNA: TGCAGTCAGGACAGGGGGGACTCCTACGAGCAGTACTTC.

In this sample, this clonotype turned up many times. The chain recombines TRBV10-2 with TRBJ1-5, with D possibly matching TRBD1 (5 bases). V lost 8 bases and J lost 5, with 13 bases in between. Looked up from germline, CDR1 is WSHSY and CDR2 is SAAADI. The CDR3 covers 13 residues. The CDR3 here is CASAFRGDQPQHF. CDR3 nucleotides: TGCGCCAGCGCTTTTAGGGGCGATCAGCCCCAGCATTTT.

This clonotype was seen ten or more times. The genes are TRBV9 and TRBJ1-3, with TRBD1 as a possible D gene (5 bases). Germline V gene sequence: CDR1 SGDLS, CDR2 YYNGEE. The CDR3 is 14 amino acids. Trimming took 0 bases from V and 3 from J, leaving 7 bases between them. Written as DNA, the CDR3 is TGTGCCAGCAGCGTAGAGGGGTTTGGAAACACCATATATTTT. It yields the protein CASSVEGFGNTIYF.

J is TRBJ2-3 and V is TRBV5-1; the D call may be TRBD1 or TRBD2 (6 bases each). The length of the CDR3 is 16 residues. Between the trimmed V and J ends, which lost 1 base and 0 bases, there was a span of 12 bases. From germline, CDR1 is SGHRS and CDR2 YFSETQ. The CDR3 protein is CASSLRVGGSTDTQYF. In DNA, the CDR3 is TGCGCCAGCAGCTTGAGGGTCGGGGGCAGCACAGATACGCAGTATTTT.

This clonotype was observed a few times. In DNA form, the CDR3 reads TGCAGTGCTAGGCCGACTGGACAGAGTGAAGCTTTCTTT. This encodes CSARPTGQSEAFF. This chain links TRBV20-1 with TRBJ1-1, with D possibly matching TRBD1 (6 bases). The CDR3 contains 13 residues. Germline V gene sequence: CDR1 DFQATT, CDR2 SNEGSKA (reference sequence). Deletions cut 3 bases from V and 7 bases from J, with 15 bases between.

The CDR3 here is CASSKTGITEAFF. In DNA, the CDR3 is TGTGCCAGCAGTAAAACAGGGATCACTGAAGCTTTCTTT. The rearrangement links TRBV6-1 to TRBJ1-1; weak D call: TRBD1 (6 bases). This CDR3 region has 13 residues. The V gene's germline CDR1 is MNHNS and CDR2 SASEGT. V was cut by 5 bases and J by 4 bases, with 11 bases left in between.

This clonotype was seen many times. The chain is built from TRBV11-2 and TRBJ1-1; unclear D gene. The CDR3 is 13 residues long. V lost 1 base and J lost 10, with 13 bases in between. Germline V lookup: CDR1 SGHAT, CDR2 FQNNGV. The CDR3 loop is CASSLGEGRAAFF. CDR3 DNA sequence: TGTGCCAGCAGCTTAGGTGAGGGCCGCGCAGCTTTCTTT.

The sample holds many counts of this clonotype. The chain recombines TRBV5-6 with TRBJ2-5, with D possibly matching TRBD2 (6 bases). The CDR3 is made up of 14 amino acids. The V end was cut by 1 base, the J end by 5 bases, with 12 bases between. Germline V gene lookup returns CDR1 SGHDT and CDR2 YYEEEE. The CDR3: CASSLSTGRETQYF. The CDR3 nucleotides read TGTGCCAGCAGCTTGAGTACGGGGAGGGAGACCCAGTACTTC.

CDR3 nucleotide sequence: TGCGCCAGCAGCCGTCCGAGGGGGGCGGACACCGGGGAGCTGTTTTTT. Translated: CASSRPRGADTGELFF. The chain carries TRBV4-1 and TRBJ2-2; TRBD1 or TRBD2 may be the D gene (6 bases each). CDR3 size: 16 residues. V shed 4 bases and J shed 3 bases, with 15 bases lying between them. CDR1 and CDR2 (germline): MGHRA, YSYEKL.

This clonotype was seen at least ten times. V and J are TRBV19 and TRBJ1-2; tentatively, D is TRBD1 (5 bases). V lost 1 base, J lost 5 bases, and 14 bases lay in between. CDR1 and CDR2 (germline): LNHDA, SQIVND (reference sequence). The CDR3 is 15 amino acids. For the CDR3, the DNA is TGTGCCAGTAGTATAGGAGGGGATAACCCATATGGCTACACCTTC. As protein: CASSIGGDNPYGYTF.

This clonotype was counted between two and nine times. This chain joins TRBV18 and TRBJ1-2; D not certain. This CDR3 region has 12 residues. Trimming removed 5 bases from V and 5 bases from J, with 9 bases in between. Per the germline V gene, CDR1 is KGHSH and CDR2 is LQKENI. The CDR3: CASSSALYGYTF. The CDR3 DNA reads as TGTGCCAGCTCATCAGCCTTGTATGGCTACACCTTC.

This clonotype was observed at least ten times. The chain links TRBV6-1 to TRBJ1-2; TRBD1 matches 9 bases. V shed 10 bases and J 2 bases; nucleotides not matched to a gene: 2. This CDR3 region has 12 residues. The germline gives CDR1 MNHNS, CDR2 SASEGT. The CDR3 reads CAKGTGNYGYTF. CDR3 DNA sequence: TGTGCCAAGGGGACAGGGAACTATGGCTACACCTTC.

The chain employs TRBV13 and TRBJ2-7, with D possibly matching TRBD2 (6 bases). This CDR3 is built from 14 residues. The V gene lost 6 bases and the J gene lost 2 bases, with 14 bases spanning the gap. CDR1 and CDR2 from the germline V gene are PRHDT and FYEKMQ (reference sequence). As DNA, the CDR3 is TGTGCCAGCAGTCCGACTAGAAGGGCCTACGAGCAGTACTTC. It translates to CASSPTRRAYEQYF.

This chain links TRBV11-2 with TRBJ2-3; D is tentatively TRBD1 or TRBD2 (6 bases each). The V and J ends lost 2 bases and 2 bases respectively, with 20 bases between them. The CDR3 has 18 residues. The germline gives CDR1 SGHAT, CDR2 FQNNGV. The CDR3 is CASSLFHGSRGLTDTQYF. CDR3 DNA sequence: TGTGCCAGCAGCTTATTTCATGGCTCACGGGGGCTCACAGATACGCAGTATTTT. Full variable domain (rest looked up from reference TRBV11-2 and TRBJ2-3): EAGVAQSPRYKIIEKRQSVAFWCNPISGHATLYWYQQILGQGPKLLIQFQNNGVVDDSQLPKDRFSAERLKGVDSTLKIQPAKLEDSAVYLCASSLFHGSRGLTDTQYFGPGTRLTVL.